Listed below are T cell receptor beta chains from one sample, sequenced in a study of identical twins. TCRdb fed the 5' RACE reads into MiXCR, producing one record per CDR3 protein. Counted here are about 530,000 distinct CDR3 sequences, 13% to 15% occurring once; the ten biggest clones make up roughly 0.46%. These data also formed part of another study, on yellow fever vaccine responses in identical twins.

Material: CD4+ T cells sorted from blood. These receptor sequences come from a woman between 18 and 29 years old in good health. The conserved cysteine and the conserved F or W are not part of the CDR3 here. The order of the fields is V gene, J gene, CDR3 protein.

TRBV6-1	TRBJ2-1	ASSPDRGPGF
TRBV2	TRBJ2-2	ASSEVGGDTGELF
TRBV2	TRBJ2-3	ASSEPGLAVTDTQY
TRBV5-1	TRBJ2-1	ASSLEVVVDEQF
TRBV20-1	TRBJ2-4	SAVLRAGGPWDIQY
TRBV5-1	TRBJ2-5	ASSTGLAGGGQETHY
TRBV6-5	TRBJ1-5	ASSYQANQPQH
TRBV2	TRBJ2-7	ASSPGQGLVYEQY
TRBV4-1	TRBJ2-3	ASSAIRDSFTDTQY
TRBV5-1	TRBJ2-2	ASTHRGQRNTGELF
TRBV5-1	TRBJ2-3	ASSSRTSGSSLDTQY
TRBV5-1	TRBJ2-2	ASSPQIGGTGELF
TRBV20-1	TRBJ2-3	SASPGTGPQY
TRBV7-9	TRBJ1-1	ASSMRGGVPEAF
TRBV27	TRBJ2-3	ASSLSGSGTDTQY
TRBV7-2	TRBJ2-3	ASSLSQSDTQY
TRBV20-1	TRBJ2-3	SAEGTESTDTQY
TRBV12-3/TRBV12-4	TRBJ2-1	ASRPADRGVEQF
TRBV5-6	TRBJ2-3	ASRSARVPRTDTQY
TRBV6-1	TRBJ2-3	ASNLAGGTHPSTDTQY
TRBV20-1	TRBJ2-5	SAPTGYETQY
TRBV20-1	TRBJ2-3	SARPSYTQY
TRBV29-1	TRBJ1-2	SVDPASSTTHHT
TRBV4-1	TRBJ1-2	ASSQPGQGNYGYT
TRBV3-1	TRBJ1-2	ASTDQGAGLGYGYT
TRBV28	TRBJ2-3	ASSRPTDRVSDTQY
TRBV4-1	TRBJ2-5	ASSQVVGETQY
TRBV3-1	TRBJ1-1	ASSFRTGVKVGAF
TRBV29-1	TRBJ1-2	SVGTVHGYT
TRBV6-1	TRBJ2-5	ASSLSGLAGVQETQY
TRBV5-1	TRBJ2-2	ASTRELGGPGELF
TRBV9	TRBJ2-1	ASSSLRGTEYNEQF
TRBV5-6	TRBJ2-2	ASSFGSGTRNTGELF
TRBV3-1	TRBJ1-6	ASSLTGRNSPLH
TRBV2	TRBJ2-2	ASSPRTSVTGELF
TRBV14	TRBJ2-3	ASSQAGTGREY
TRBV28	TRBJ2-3	ASSSARVTDTQY
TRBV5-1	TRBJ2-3	ASSLGLDTDTQY
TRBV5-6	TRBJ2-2	ASSGLAAVNTGELF
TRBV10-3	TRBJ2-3	AVARTGSDTQY